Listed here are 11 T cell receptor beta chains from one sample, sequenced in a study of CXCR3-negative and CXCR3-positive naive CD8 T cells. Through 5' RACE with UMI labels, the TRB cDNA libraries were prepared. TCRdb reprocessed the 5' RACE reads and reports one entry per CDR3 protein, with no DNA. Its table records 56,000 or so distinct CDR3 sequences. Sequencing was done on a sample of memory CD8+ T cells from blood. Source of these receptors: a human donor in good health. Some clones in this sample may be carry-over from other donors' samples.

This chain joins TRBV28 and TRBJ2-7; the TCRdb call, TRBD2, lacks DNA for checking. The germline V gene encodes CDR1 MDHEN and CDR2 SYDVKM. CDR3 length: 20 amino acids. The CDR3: CASSPHRTSGHTPLSYVQYF.

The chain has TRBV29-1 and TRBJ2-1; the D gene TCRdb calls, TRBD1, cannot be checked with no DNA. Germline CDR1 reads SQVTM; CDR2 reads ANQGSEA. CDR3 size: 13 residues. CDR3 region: CSVEDQSGNEQFF.

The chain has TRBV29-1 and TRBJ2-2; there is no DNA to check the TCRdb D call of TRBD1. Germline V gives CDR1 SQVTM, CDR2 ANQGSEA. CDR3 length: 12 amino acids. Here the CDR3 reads CSVISGPGELFF.

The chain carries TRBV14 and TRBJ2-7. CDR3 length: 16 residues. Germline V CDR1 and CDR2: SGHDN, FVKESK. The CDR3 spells CASSQSGSPWGYEQYF.

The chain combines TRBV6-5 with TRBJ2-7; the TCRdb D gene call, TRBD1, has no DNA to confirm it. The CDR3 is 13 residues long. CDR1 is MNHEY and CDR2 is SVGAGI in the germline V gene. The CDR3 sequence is CASRDRDAYEQYF.

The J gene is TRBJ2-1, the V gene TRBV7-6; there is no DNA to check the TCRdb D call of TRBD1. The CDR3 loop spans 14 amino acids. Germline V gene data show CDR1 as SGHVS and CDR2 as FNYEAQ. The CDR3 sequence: CASSLYQDTNEQFF.

CDR3 sequence: CASSLITGLNTEAFF. This sequence joins TRBV19 and TRBJ1-1. There are 15 residues in the CDR3. Germline V gives CDR1 LNHDA, CDR2 SQIVND (reference sequence).

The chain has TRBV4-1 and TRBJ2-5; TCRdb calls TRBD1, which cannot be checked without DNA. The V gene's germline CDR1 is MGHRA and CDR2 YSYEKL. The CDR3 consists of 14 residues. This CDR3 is CASSPPGAEETQYF.

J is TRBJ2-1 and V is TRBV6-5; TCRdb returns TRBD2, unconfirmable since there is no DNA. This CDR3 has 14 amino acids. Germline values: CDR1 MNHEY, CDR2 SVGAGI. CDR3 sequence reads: CASSSRGGRDEQFF.

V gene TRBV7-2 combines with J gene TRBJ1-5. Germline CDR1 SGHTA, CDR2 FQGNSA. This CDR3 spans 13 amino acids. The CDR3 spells CASSPVSNQPQHF.

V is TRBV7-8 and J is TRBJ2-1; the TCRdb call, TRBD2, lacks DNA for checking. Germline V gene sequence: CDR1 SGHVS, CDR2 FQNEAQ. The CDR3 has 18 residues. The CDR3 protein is CASSLGTSGGAIGNEQFF.